This T cell receptor (beta chain) is from a study of tumor-infiltrating lymphocytes in primary liver carcinoma. It was from roughly 20-30 mg of unsorted bulk tissue that RNA and DNA were co-extracted. Each individual tumor supplied samples from five separate regions. Every single tumor sample held over 80% viable tumor cells. The investigators made TCR beta cDNA from roughly 460 ng total RNA, using a constant-region primer. Three nested multiplex PCR rounds, a slightly modified ARM-PCR, produced the libraries for TCR beta. Each of the first two PCR rounds ran roughly 9 cycles with TRBV1-TRBV30 forward and C-beta reverse primers. TCRdb redid the calling of the multiplex PCR reads with MiXCR, one entry per CDR3 protein. The profile shows around 40,000 distinct CDR3 sequences, about three quarters of them singletons. This clonotype appeared once. What it binds is unknown. The CDR3 does not end in the conserved phenylalanine or tryptophan, so this is likely a read error.

Trimming cost V 6 bases and J 1 base, with 8 bases left between them. This CDR3 contains 13 residues. Germline-derived CDR1 and CDR2 are MNHEY and SVGEGT. Study conclusions and caveats: The study found tumor-adjacent and tumor-blood pairs overlapped less than tumor region pairs.

Sequencing was carried out using liver tumor tissue from sampling region 2. This sample's subset: tumor region T2, inferior pole. The genes are TRBV6-2 or TRBV6-3 and TRBJ2-3; D ambiguous. This TCR was sampled from a man aged 40-49 years with primary liver carcinoma and hepatitis B virus infection. CDR3 DNA: TGTGCCAGCAGAGACCCCCGCACAGATACGCAGTATTTG. Encoded protein: CASRDPRTDTQYL.